This T cell receptor beta chain derives from a study of T cells in Graves' hyperthyroidism and ophthalmopathy (dated by TCRdb to about 2019). About the full investigation: Peripheral blood samples were taken at initial diagnosis, before any treatment was given. The approximately 98 discovery patients were randomly divided into training and test sets at a 7:3 ratio. TCR V-J signatures able to tell the groups apart were searched for in a discovery cohort of approximately 95 patients, of whom around 42 had Graves' ophthalmopathy and roughly 59 had stable Graves' hyperthyroidism. In addition, the study compared T-cell repertoires in thyroid tissue and in blood from about 6 Graves' hyperthyroidism patients. The paper describes TCR Vbeta CDR3 sequencing of 120 to 150 peripheral blood samples, made up of some 40 ophthalmopathy patients, roughly 75 hyperthyroidism patients and roughly 17 progressor patients. Prospective prediction of ophthalmopathy was tested in an independent validation cohort of fewer than 20 hyperthyroidism patients and roughly 16 patients who later progressed to ophthalmopathy. Once sampling was done, hyperthyroidism patients were given methimazole at a starting dose of 30 mg daily, whereas ophthalmopathy patients were given high-dose intravenous methylprednisolone.

A word on this clonotype: Its antigen target is currently unknown. No much larger clonotype is one base removed from it; base qualities were not supplied.

Stable Graves' hyperthyroidism was defined as no progression to ophthalmopathy during 18 months of follow-up. Hyperthyroidism patients were newly diagnosed, with disease duration under 2 months, and aged 18 to 65 years. Exclusion was applied to patients with uncontrolled infections, other autoimmune diseases, pregnancy or lactation. Diagnoses were established on the basis of clinical symptoms, serum thyroxine and TRAb, thyroid ultrasound, and orbital computed tomography. Ficoll-Paque density gradient centrifugation was used to isolate PBMCs from 9.5 to 10 ml of fresh peripheral blood. Trizol reagent was used to extract total RNA, and RNA quality was then checked on an Agilent 2100 Bioanalyzer. Deletion took 0 bases off V and 6 bases off J, with a span of 12 bases between the germline ends. From cysteine to phenylalanine, the CDR3 is 14 amino acids long. Here the CDR3 DNA is all that survives: 42 bases in frame from base 1. The germline V gene (reference sequence) provides CDR1 DFQATT and CDR2 SNEGSKA.

TCR beta CDR3 regions were amplified from RNA transcripts. For the first round of RT-PCR on the TCR CDR3, the HTBI primer set was used together with the Qiagen OneStep RT-PCR kit. Libraries were constructed in a second round of multiplex PCR, after which size selection and purification were carried out. Sequencing of the libraries was done on an Illumina HiSeq2000 using paired-end 100 bp reads. The authors' analysis ran thus. SOAPnuke was used to process the raw data, with reads discarded if the reads contained adapters or uncalled bases, had a mean Phred below 15, or lacked an exact constant-primer or identifier match. High-quality paired reads were merged using COPE v1.2.5, and each unique nucleotide sequence was defined as a clonotype. Clonotypes were aligned to IMGT TRBV, TRBD and TRBJ reference segments using MiTCR v1.1. The analysis was restricted to V-J combinations with a frequency above 0.0001, which together covered approximately 99% of the repertoires. A TCS score was defined as the ratio between F50 (clonal expansion) and ExV (chaos), using BLOSUM62-based TCRdist between CDR3 peptides within each V-J. Welch's t-statistics and random forest reduced roughly 540 V-J features to 13, which were used in a naive Bayes classifier (R e1071). The public reads were quality trimmed at Q25 with fastp and then assembled into clones with MiXCR by TCRdb, keeping productive beta chains. Records with the same CDR3 protein are collapsed into one entry carrying the most frequent genes and DNA. The V and J calls and clone size are TCRdb's, not the authors'. The sample data list about 690,000 distinct CDR3 sequences, and 15% to 20% of these were observed just once. The ten largest clones take up roughly a sixth of the sample.

The research as a whole found: No statistical method was used to fix the sample size in advance, and group allocation was not hidden from the investigators. Most expanded thyroid clonotypes (frequency above 0.001) were also detected in blood, suggesting blood repertoires may reflect thyroid immune responses. A 13 V-J signature model separated ophthalmopathy from stable hyperthyroidism, with around 91% sensitivity and about 81% specificity in cross-validation and 80%/75% in testing. In validation, progression to ophthalmopathy was predicted by the model with almost 71% sensitivity and roughly 76% specificity, a median of approximately 7.1 months before onset.

The sequencing sample was made of blood. The chain employs TRBV20-1 and TRBJ2-1; the D gene is perhaps TRBD2, on 5 matching bases. This TCR came from a man aged 50 to 59 with Graves' hyperthyroidism. In nucleotide form, the sequence is TGCAGTGCTAGAGATTCGTCTAGCAGCAATGAGCAGTTCTTC. Its coded protein is CSARDSSSSNEQFF.